This T cell receptor beta chain was recovered during a study of cytomegalovirus exposure and HLA in healthy donors. 13 Jbeta primers and 60 Vbeta primers were used for the PCR. Assay used: immunoSEQ multiplex PCR; TCRdb lists only in-frame clones, some missing. The sample has 49,000 or so clones; 81% are singletons. The CDR3 covers 16 residues. Germline V gene sequence: CDR1 SGDLS, CDR2 YYNGEE. Trimming shortened V by 4 bases and J by 1 base, and 15 bases separated the two germline ends. Sequenced material: PBMCs. The chain is built from TRBV9 and TRBJ2-4; a weak D match, TRBD2 (5 bases). The source of this sequence is a boy younger than 18 in good health and CMV-seropositive. In DNA form, the CDR3 reads TGTGCCAGCAGCAAGTTACGGGGATCGGCCAAAAACATTCAGTACTTC. Residues: CASSKLRGSAKNIQYF.